The entry below describes one T cell receptor beta chain. Its target is not known. The entry originates in a study of shared clonotypes between healthy human individuals. Overall study findings and caveats: When naive CD4 clonotypes were compared across a few donors, around 4.6% were shared. Among the subsets, naive ones generally showed larger estimated richness than memory ones.

Sequencing used immunoSEQ multiplex PCR; TCRdb keeps in-frame clones, though not all of them. The sample shows 950,000 to 1,100,000 clones, about 80% of them seen only once. CDR1 is SGHNT and CDR2 is YYREEE in the germline V gene (reference sequence). CDR3 length equals 17 residues. J was trimmed by 2 bases and V by 0 bases; bases with no gene match: 8. Donors included only healthy HIV-negative adults lacking recent acute infections or vaccinations. The CD4+ fraction was divided into a CD45RA+ naive subset and a CD45RA-negative memory subset. Input material: memory CD4+ T cells from PBMCs. Subset noted: CD45RA-negative fraction. The V call is TRBV5-4, the J call TRBJ2-1; TRBD2 aligns across 7 bases. The clonotype comes from a man aged 18 to 29 in good health. Some clones in this sample may be carry-over from other donors' samples. The chain's CDR3 is CASSLAGGGRTYNEQFF. As DNA, the CDR3 is TGTGCCAGCAGCTTGGCCGGGGGAGGGAGGACCTACAATGAGCAGTTCTTC.